A selection of T cell receptor beta chains follows, all from one sample in a study of blood T cell repertoires in COVID-19. Sequencing used immunoSEQ multiplex PCR; TCRdb keeps in-frame clones, though not all of them. The profile covers around 310,000 clones, with over 75% appearing a single time and approximately 4% taken by the ten largest. What was sequenced was peripheral blood. The receptors shown here come from a woman aged 45 to 65 with active or convalescent COVID-19. The CDR3 runs from the conserved cysteine through the conserved F or W. A D gene is named only where the DNA matches it firmly. Clone sizes are given selectively: once, few, many, or a class where the clone is expanded.

j_gene,abundance,d_gene,len,v_gene,CDR3nt,CDR3aa
TRBJ1-2,NA,NA,16,TRBV6-5,TGTGCCAGCAGTTACTCTTCAGGGCCCAACCTCTATGGCTACACCTTC,CASSYSSGPNLYGYTF
TRBJ2-3,NA,NA,12,TRBV4-1,TGCGCCAGCAGCCAAGACCGGGTAGCGCAGTATTTT,CASSQDRVAQYF
TRBJ2-1,NA,TRBD2,15,TRBV6-6,TGTGCCAGCAGTACGGGGGGGATTTCCTACAATGAGCAGTTCTTC,CASSTGGISYNEQFF
TRBJ2-3,once,TRBD2,18,TRBV2,TGTGCCAGCAGTTCCCCTCTGCTAGCGGGCCTAAGCACAGATACGCAGTATTTT,CASSSPLLAGLSTDTQYF
TRBJ2-1,NA,NA,14,TRBV27,TGTGCCAGCAGTTTGCCTGGACAATATAATGAGCAGTTCTTC,CASSLPGQYNEQFF
TRBJ2-7,NA,TRBD1,14,TRBV7-9,TGTGCCAGCAGCCATTATACAGGGGTAGTCGAGCAGTACTTC,CASSHYTGVVEQYF
TRBJ2-1,NA,NA,13,TRBV27,TGTGCCAGCAGGGAGACTGTGTACAATGAGCAGTTCTTC,CASRETVYNEQFF
TRBJ1-2,NA,NA,14,TRBV19,TGTGCCAGTAGTATATCGGGGGATCTCTATGGCTACACCTTC,CASSISGDLYGYTF
TRBJ2-7,NA,NA,13,TRBV9,TGTGCCAGCAGCGTGGACAGTTCCTACGAGCAGTACTTC,CASSVDSSYEQYF
TRBJ1-2,NA,TRBD1,14,TRBV18,TGTGCCAGCTCACCAGGGACAGACAACTATGGCTACACCTTC,CASSPGTDNYGYTF
TRBJ2-5,NA,NA,15,TRBV2,TGTGCCAGCACCCTTTTGGGCTCCCTGCAAGAGACCCAGTACTTC,CASTLLGSLQETQYF
TRBJ2-7,NA,NA,13,TRBV5-1,TGCGCCAGCAGCTTGGACAGGCGCTACGAGCAGTACTTC,CASSLDRRYEQYF
TRBJ1-2,NA,NA,12,TRBV28,TGTGCCAGCAGTTTATTAGACTATGGCTACACCTTC,CASSLLDYGYTF
TRBJ1-1,NA,TRBD1,14,TRBV2,TGTGCCAGCAGTGGGGACAGGGGGGGTACTGAAGCTTTCTTT,CASSGDRGGTEAFF
TRBJ1-2,NA,NA,14,TRBV6-5,TGTGCCAGCAGTTATAACAGGGATGACTATGGCTACACCTTC,CASSYNRDDYGYTF
TRBJ2-7,once,NA,12,TRBV29-1,TGCAGCGTTGCTCCACAGGGTAACGAGCAGTACTTC,CSVAPQGNEQYF
TRBJ2-1,few,NA,16,TRBV10-3,TGTGCCATCAGTGATTTGCAAGATTCACTCTACAATGAGCAGTTCTTC,CAISDLQDSLYNEQFF
TRBJ2-4,NA,TRBD1,14,TRBV6-5,TGTGCCAGCAGTTGGGGACAGGGCAAAAACATTCAGTACTTC,CASSWGQGKNIQYF
TRBJ2-3,NA,NA,15,TRBV13,TGTGCCAGCAGCTTAGGGGAGACTAGCACAGATACGCAGTATTTT,CASSLGETSTDTQYF
TRBJ2-3,NA,TRBD2,18,TRBV3-1/TRBV3-2,TGTGCCAGCAGCCAAAAGGTTGGCGGGAGTTTTCCGACAGATACGCAGTATTTT,CASSQKVGGSFPTDTQYF
TRBJ2-7,few,TRBD2,15,TRBV7-2,TGTGCCAGCAGACTTAGCGGGAGTCCTTCCTACGAGCAGTACTTC,CASRLSGSPSYEQYF
TRBJ1-1,NA,NA,14,TRBV13,TGTGCCAGCAGCCGAGGACAGCTGAACACTGAAGCTTTCTTT,CASSRGQLNTEAFF
TRBJ1-1,NA,NA,14,TRBV10-2,TGCGCCAGCAGTGAGTACAGGACAGCTACTGAAGCTTTCTTT,CASSEYRTATEAFF
TRBJ2-3,NA,NA,19,TRBV7-3,TGTGCCAGCAGCTCCCAAAGTCTCGCTAGGGAGTCTAGCACAGATACGCAGTATTTT,CASSSQSLARESSTDTQYF
TRBJ2-1,NA,TRBD2,17,TRBV18,TGTGCCAGCTCACCCCACGATGGACTAGCGGGGGGGGATGAGCAGTTCTTC,CASSPHDGLAGGDEQFF